Given below is one T cell receptor (beta chain) in context. The sample originates from a study of blood T cell repertoires in COVID-19. Study-wide context: Donors in the United States, Italy and Spain gave samples during acute or convalescent COVID-19. PBMCs, B-cell-depleted T cells, or T cells provided the cDNA or gDNA that made up the material.

The CDR3 consists of 18 residues. CDR1 is SGHVS and CDR2 is FNYEAQ in the germline V gene. Trimming took off 3 bases at V and 3 bases at J, with 20 bases between the two ends. Methods used by the authors: From reference gene primer amplification, estimates of nucleated cell counts were derived. The method was immunoSEQ multiplex PCR; TCRdb's version includes in-frame clones alone and lacks a portion of them. V, J and clone size reflect that table, while D and trimming were determined from the DNA. Of about 120,000 clones in the sample, 60% to 85% were seen once. The clonotype was recovered from a man between 65 and 79 years old with acute or convalescent COVID-19. The sequenced sample was peripheral blood. The chain employs TRBV7-6 and TRBJ2-2, with a weak D call TRBD1 (5 bases). CDR3 DNA: TGTGCCAGCAGCTTGGGGCCCACGGACCCCTTAGACACCGGGGAGCTGTTTTTT. The encoded protein is CASSLGPTDPLDTGELFF.